Reported below is one T cell receptor (beta chain). The table came from immunoSEQ multiplex PCR; TCRdb's copy has only in-frame clones and leaves some out. The sample consists of about 120,000 clones, 88% of them appearing once. These data belong to a study of control samples from healthy donors and cancer patients. This TCR came from a woman aged 65 to 85 in good health. Specimen: blood.

This CDR3 reads CASSFGSQGSTGELFF. The CDR3 DNA reads TGTGCCAGCAGCTTTGGGTCTCAAGGCTCCACCGGGGAGCTGTTTTTT. The chain is built from TRBV9 and TRBJ2-2; unclear D gene. The CDR3 covers 16 residues. The V gene lost 4 bases and the J gene lost 4 bases, with 17 bases spanning the gap. Germline V CDR1 and CDR2: SGDLS, YYNGEE.